This T cell receptor beta chain was obtained from a study of T-cell memory formation after mild COVID-19. Study outcomes and limitations: Mostly located in CM and EM were contracting CD4+ clones, with contracting CD8+ clones located in EMRA. Proof of SARS-CoV-2 specificity was absent for the second-wave clones that crested on day 37.

V was cut by 3 bases and J by 8 bases, with 8 bases left in between. CDR1 and CDR2 from the germline V gene are SGHTA and FQGTGA. This CDR3 region has 12 residues. Comment on this clonotype: No antigen is known for it.

TCRdb reanalysed the 5' RACE reads using MiXCR and keeps one entry per CDR3 protein. Of 250,000 to 300,000 distinct CDR3 sequences in the sample, roughly 16% are singletons; the top ten hold 20% to 25%. Sequences were obtained from PBMCs or a T cell subset sorted from them (not recorded which). V is TRBV7-3 and J is TRBJ2-1; D is unresolved. The receptor's source is a man between 18 and 35 years old who had mild COVID-19 (a few samples of this study predate the infection). Cell type and time point are not known. The CDR3 DNA reads as TGTGCCAGCAGCTTTCCGCAGGATGAGCAGTTCTTC. It is translated as CASSFPQDEQFF.